This TCR beta chain was captured by sequencing in a study of shared clonotypes between healthy human individuals. Overall study context: Plates per donor: three CD4 naive, three CD4 memory, two CD8 naive, one CD8 memory. Findings and limits, study-wide: Generally, estimated richness proved larger in naive subsets than it did in memory subsets. Sorted-subset sequencing was shown by rarefaction to be incomplete despite large depth. In contrast to clonotypes shared by all four donors, non-shared clonotypes had lower generation probabilities.

The V end was cut by 8 bases, the J end by 7 bases, with 15 bases between. The CDR3 length is 12 residues. Germline assignment: CDR1 MDHEN and CDR2 SYDVKM. Libraries were prepared by immunoSEQ multiplex PCR; TCRdb keeps only in-frame clonotypes and omits some of them. The sample carries around 1.4 million clones, around 98.5% recorded once. About this clone itself: Its antigen is undetermined.

Source material: naive CD4+ T cells sorted from blood. Subset in this sample: CD45RA+ positively selected. The clonotype originates from a man aged 30 to 39 in good health. This chain joins TRBV28 and TRBJ2-7, with D maybe TRBD2 (6 bases). CDR3 amino acids: CASARRATEQYF. Here the CDR3 DNA reads TGTGCCAGCGCCCGGAGGGCAACTGAGCAGTACTTC.